Below, 15 T cell receptor beta chains from the same sample are listed, as sequenced in a study of blood T cell repertoires in COVID-19. Data came from immunoSEQ multiplex PCR; TCRdb stores just in-frame clones and leaves some out. The data hold about 74,000 clones, with 80% to 90% observed a single time. Sequencing used peripheral blood. These receptors all stem from a man aged 70 or older with acute or convalescent COVID-19.

This chain uses TRBV5-1 with TRBJ2-7; the match to TRBD1 covers 8 bases. Germline V gives CDR1 SGHRS, CDR2 YFSETQ. This CDR3 region has 14 residues. V dropped 4 bases and J dropped 4; count of bases not matched to a gene: 7. The DNA for the CDR3 is TGCGCCAGCAGCGTACAGGGGGAAAAATACGAGCAGTACTTC. Protein: CASSVQGEKYEQYF.

This clone was seen a single time. The chain carries TRBV28 and TRBJ2-7; the D gene is possibly TRBD1 (5 bases). The CDR3 totals 13 residues. Germline-derived CDR1 and CDR2 are MDHEN and SYDVKM. V lost 5 bases, J lost 2 bases, and 10 bases lay in between. The DNA for the CDR3 is TGTGCCAGCAGTCATCTAGGGGCCTACGAGCAGTACTTC. Encoded protein: CASSHLGAYEQYF.

CDR3 nucleotide sequence: TGTGCCAGCAGCTTAACAGGCGATCCCCTCCACTTT. It yields the protein CASSLTGDPLHF. The genes are TRBV11-2 and TRBJ1-6, with D maybe TRBD1 (5 bases). The CDR3 runs to 12 residues. V lost 2 bases and J 13 bases, leaving 9 bases between the germline ends. The V gene's germline CDR1 is SGHAT and CDR2 FQNNGV.

This chain joins TRBV28 and TRBJ2-1, with TRBD1 identical over 12 bases. V dropped 6 bases and J dropped 15; count of bases not matched to a gene: 15. Germline CDR1 and CDR2: MDHEN and SYDVKM. The CDR3 covers 15 residues. In DNA, the CDR3 is TGTGCCAGCAGCCGGGACAGGGGGCAGGAGGGGTATCTGTTCTTC. Residues: CASSRDRGQEGYLFF.

The chain carries TRBV27 and TRBJ1-1, with D perhaps TRBD1 (5 bases). CDR3 length equals 14 residues. Per germline, CDR1 MNHEY and CDR2 SMNVEV (reference sequence). With 5 bases removed from V and 1 base from J, the gap between germline ends came to 11 bases. CDR3 sequence (DNA): TGTGCCAGCAGTCCGGGACTGACGAACACTGAAGCTTTCTTT. Amino acid sequence: CASSPGLTNTEAFF.

This chain joins TRBV5-1 and TRBJ1-1, with D unclear. This CDR3 is 14 amino acids long. V lost 0 bases and J lost 4, with 10 bases in between. Germline loops: CDR1 SGHRS, CDR2 YFSETQ. CDR3 sequence: CASSLVRVGTEAFF. In DNA, the CDR3 is TGCGCCAGCAGCTTGGTGAGGGTAGGCACTGAAGCTTTCTTT.

CDR3: CASSPLPGQTVLVNYGYTF. The CDR3 DNA follows: TGTGCCAGCAGTCCTCTCCCGGGACAGACCGTACTTGTTAACTATGGCTACACCTTC. The chain carries TRBV6-6 and TRBJ1-2; 7 nucleotides line up with TRBD1. J lost 1 base, V lost 5 bases, and 19 bases had no gene match. This CDR3 has 19 residues. Germline V gene data show CDR1 as MNHNY and CDR2 as SVGAGI (reference sequence).

This chain connects TRBV19 to TRBJ1-2; tentative D call: TRBD1 (6 bases). This CDR3 spans 17 amino acids. Germline CDR1 is LNHDA and CDR2 is SQIVND (reference sequence). V was cut by 4 bases and J by 4 bases, with 22 bases left in between. The CDR3 loop is CASSTGRGLATFYGYTF. The CDR3 DNA follows: TGTGCCAGTAGTACAGGCAGGGGATTAGCCACCTTCTATGGCTACACCTTC.

The DNA for the CDR3 is TGTGCCAGCAGGACCAGCGTCAATGAGCAGTTCTTC. This codes for CASRTSVNEQFF. The V gene is TRBV12-3 or TRBV12-4, the J gene TRBJ2-1; no clear D gene. V was clipped by 6 bases and J by 6 bases, with 9 bases between them. The CDR3 spans 12 residues.

The chain employs TRBV2 and TRBJ2-3; D is ambiguous. Germline lookup yields CDR1 SNHLY and CDR2 FYNNEI. The CDR3 sequence is 13 residues long. Trimming shortened V by 4 bases and J by 7 bases, and 12 bases separated the two germline ends. CDR3 amino acids: CASSAERVNTQYF. The CDR3 coding sequence is TGTGCCAGCAGTGCGGAGCGAGTTAATACGCAGTATTTT.

The CDR3 spells CASSFSRGGQALNQPQHF. The CDR3 coding sequence is TGTGCCAGCAGCTTTAGTAGGGGGGGGCAGGCCCTCAATCAGCCCCAGCATTTT. The chain couples TRBV7-8 to TRBJ1-5; a weak D match, TRBD1 (6 bases). The CDR3 runs 18 residues. Germline V gives CDR1 SGHVS, CDR2 FQNEAQ. Trimming took 3 bases from V and 3 from J, leaving 21 bases between them.

A few counts support this clone. V and J are TRBV19 and TRBJ2-1; 7 bases match TRBD1. V lost 7 bases to trimming and J lost 7 bases; unmatched junction nucleotides: 7. The CDR3 is made up of 13 amino acids. Germline V gene sequence: CDR1 LNHDA, CDR2 SQIVND (reference sequence). The CDR3 protein is CASKPGTANEQFF. DNA for the CDR3: TGTGCCAGTAAGCCCGGGACAGCGAATGAGCAGTTCTTC.

J is TRBJ1-1 and V is TRBV11-2, with D perhaps TRBD1 (5 bases). V lost 0 bases, J lost 0 bases, and 11 bases lay in between. The CDR3 covers 16 residues. CDR1 and CDR2 (germline): SGHAT, FQNNGV. Here the CDR3 reads CASSLEGRGMNTEAFF. As DNA, the CDR3 is TGTGCCAGCAGCTTAGAGGGTAGGGGCATGAACACTGAAGCTTTCTTT.

This clone has a single count. The chain is built from TRBV30 and TRBJ2-7; 7 nucleotides align to TRBD1. Trimming at V came to 5 bases and at J to 2 bases, leaving 9 bases not matched to a gene. The CDR3 length is 14 residues. Germline-derived CDR1 and CDR2 are GTSNPN and SVGIG (reference sequence). The CDR3 DNA is TGTGCCTGGGAATTAGGGACAGCCCCCTACGAGCAGTACTTC. Protein product: CAWELGTAPYEQYF.

The chain couples TRBV24-1 to TRBJ2-5; D may be TRBD1 (5 bases). V was shortened by 4 bases and J by 4 bases, with 12 bases between the two germline ends. The CDR3 runs 14 residues. CDR1 and CDR2 (germline): KGHDR, SFDVKD. The CDR3 DNA sequence: TGTGCCACCAGTGACAGGGTGTTGGGAGAGACCCAGTACTTC. Protein sequence: CATSDRVLGETQYF.